Each of the 5 T cell receptor beta chains below was sequenced from the same sample in a study of identical twins. Via MiXCR, TCRdb re-called the 5' RACE reads, giving one row per CDR3 protein. The sample records 400,000 to 650,000 distinct CDR3 sequences, roughly a fifth being singletons. These data were likewise used in another study, on T cells expressing NK-cell markers.

Specimen: CD4+ T cells sorted from blood. The receptor source for this set is a woman aged 18-30 years in good health.

The CDR3 region is CASSGRGNTEAFF. The CDR3 nucleotides read TGCGCCAGCAGCGGACGAGGGAACACTGAAGCTTTCTTT. The chain uses TRBV5-1 and TRBJ1-1; D is unresolved. Per germline, CDR1 SGHRS and CDR2 YFSETQ. V gave up 4 bases and J gave up 1 base, with 8 bases separating them. This CDR3 is built from 13 residues.

The chain couples TRBV27 to TRBJ1-1; 10 nucleotides align to TRBD1. The length of the CDR3 is 13 residues. V trimming: 6 bases; J trimming: 4 bases; junction bases outside the gene matches: 2. Germline V gene lookup returns CDR1 MNHEY and CDR2 SMNVEV (reference sequence). The DNA for the CDR3 is TGTGCCAGCAGCGGGACAGGGGCCACTGAAGCTTTCTTT. Translation gives CASSGTGATEAFF.

The sample holds many counts of this clonotype. The chain carries TRBV7-3 and TRBJ2-2; D ambiguous. CDR3 length equals 13 residues. In germline, CDR1 is SGHTA, CDR2 FQGTGA. V was trimmed by 3 bases and J by 1 base, leaving 3 bases between them. The CDR3 DNA reads TGTGCCAGCAGCTTCAAGAACACCGGGGAGCTGTTTTTT. It yields the protein CASSFKNTGELFF.

V is TRBV25-1 and J is TRBJ2-5; D is unresolved. V lost 4 bases, J lost 3 bases, and 6 bases lay in between. The V gene's germline CDR1 is MGHDK and CDR2 SYGVNS. CDR3 length: 12 amino acids. The CDR3 nucleotides read TGTGCCAGCAGTGTGGGGAAAGAGACCCAGTACTTC. It is translated as CASSVGKETQYF.

V usage is TRBV12-3 or TRBV12-4 and J usage is TRBJ1-2; TRBD1 is a possible D gene (6 bases). The CDR3 has 13 residues. Between the trimmed V and J ends, which lost 9 bases and 4 bases, there was a span of 15 bases. The chain's CDR3 is CASTGHRIYGYTF. In nucleotides, the CDR3 is TGTGCCAGTACGGGACACCGGATCTATGGCTACACCTTC.